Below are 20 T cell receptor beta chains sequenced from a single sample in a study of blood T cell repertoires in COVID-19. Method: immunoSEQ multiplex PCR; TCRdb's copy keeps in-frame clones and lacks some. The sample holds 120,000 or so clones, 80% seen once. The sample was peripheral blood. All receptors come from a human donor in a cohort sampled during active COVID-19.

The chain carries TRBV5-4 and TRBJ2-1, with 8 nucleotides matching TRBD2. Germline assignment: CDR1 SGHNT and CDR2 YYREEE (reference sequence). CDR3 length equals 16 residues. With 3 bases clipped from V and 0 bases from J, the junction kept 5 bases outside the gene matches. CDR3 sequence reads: CASSSGGARSYNEQFF. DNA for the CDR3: TGTGCCAGCAGCTCCGGGGGGGCCCGCTCCTACAATGAGCAGTTCTTC.

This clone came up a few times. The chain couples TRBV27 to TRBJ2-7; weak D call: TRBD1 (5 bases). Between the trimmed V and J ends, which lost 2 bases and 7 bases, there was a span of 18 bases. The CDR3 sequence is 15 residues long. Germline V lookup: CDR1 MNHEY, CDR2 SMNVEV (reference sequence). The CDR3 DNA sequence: TGTGCCAGCAGTTTAGCTCTAAGGGGTGTGTGGGAGCAGTACTTC. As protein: CASSLALRGVWEQYF.

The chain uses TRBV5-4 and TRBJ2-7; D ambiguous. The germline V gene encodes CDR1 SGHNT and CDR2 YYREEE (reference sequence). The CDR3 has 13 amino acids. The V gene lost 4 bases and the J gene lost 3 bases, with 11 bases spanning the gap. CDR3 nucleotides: TGTGCCAGCAGCCCCGTCGGTGGCTACGAGCAGTACTTC. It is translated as CASSPVGGYEQYF.

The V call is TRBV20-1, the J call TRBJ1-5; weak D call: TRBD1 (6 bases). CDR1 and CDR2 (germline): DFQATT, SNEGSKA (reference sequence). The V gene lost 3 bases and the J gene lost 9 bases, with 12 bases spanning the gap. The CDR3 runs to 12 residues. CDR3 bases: TGCAGTGCTAGTTCAGGGGCAGGGCCCCAGCATTTT. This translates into CSASSGAGPQHF.

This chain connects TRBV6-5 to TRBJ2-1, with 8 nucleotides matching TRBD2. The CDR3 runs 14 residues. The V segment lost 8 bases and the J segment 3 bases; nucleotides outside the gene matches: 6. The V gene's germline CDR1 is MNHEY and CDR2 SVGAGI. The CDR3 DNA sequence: TGTGCCAGCCTCGGGGGGGCCTTCTACAATGAGCAGTTCTTC. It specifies CASLGGAFYNEQFF.

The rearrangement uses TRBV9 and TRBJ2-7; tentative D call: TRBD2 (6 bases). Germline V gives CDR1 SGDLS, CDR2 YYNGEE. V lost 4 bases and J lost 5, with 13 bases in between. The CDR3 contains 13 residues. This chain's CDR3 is CASSPPGGNEQYF. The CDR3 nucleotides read TGTGCCAGCAGCCCCCCCGGCGGGAACGAGCAGTACTTC.

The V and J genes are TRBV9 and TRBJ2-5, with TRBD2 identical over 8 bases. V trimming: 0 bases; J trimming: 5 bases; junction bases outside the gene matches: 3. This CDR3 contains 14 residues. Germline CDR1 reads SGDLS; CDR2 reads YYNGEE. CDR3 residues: CASSVDGRGETQYF. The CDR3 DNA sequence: TGTGCCAGCAGCGTAGACGGGAGGGGGGAGACCCAGTACTTC.

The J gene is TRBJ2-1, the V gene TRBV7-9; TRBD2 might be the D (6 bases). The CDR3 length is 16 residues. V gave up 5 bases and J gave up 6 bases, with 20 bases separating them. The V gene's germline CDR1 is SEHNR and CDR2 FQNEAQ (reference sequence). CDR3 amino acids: CASSKLVSTRINEQFF. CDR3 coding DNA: TGTGCCAGCAGCAAATTAGTATCGACTAGAATCAATGAGCAGTTCTTC.

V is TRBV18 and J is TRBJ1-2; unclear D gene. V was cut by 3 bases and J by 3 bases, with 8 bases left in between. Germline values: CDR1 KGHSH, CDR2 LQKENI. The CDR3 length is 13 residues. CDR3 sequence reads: CASSPTQDYGYTF. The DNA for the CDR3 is TGTGCCAGCTCACCGACGCAGGACTATGGCTACACCTTC.

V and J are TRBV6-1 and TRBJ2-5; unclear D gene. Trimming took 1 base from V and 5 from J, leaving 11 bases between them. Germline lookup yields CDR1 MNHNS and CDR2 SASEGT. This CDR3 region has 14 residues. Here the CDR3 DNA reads TGTGCCAGCAGTGAAGTGGCAGCCGGGGAGACCCAGTACTTC. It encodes CASSEVAAGETQYF.

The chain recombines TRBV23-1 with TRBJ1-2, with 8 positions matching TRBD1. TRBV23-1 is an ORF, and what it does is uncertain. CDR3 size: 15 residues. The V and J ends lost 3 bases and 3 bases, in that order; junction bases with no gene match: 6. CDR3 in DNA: TGCGCCAGCAGTCACCCAGGGGGCCGGGACTATGGCTACACCTTC. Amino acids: CASSHPGGRDYGYTF.

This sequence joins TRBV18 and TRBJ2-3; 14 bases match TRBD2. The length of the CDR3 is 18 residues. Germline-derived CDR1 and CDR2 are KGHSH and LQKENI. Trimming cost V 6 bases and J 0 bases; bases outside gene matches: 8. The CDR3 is CASSRETSGGESTDTQYF. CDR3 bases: TGTGCCAGCTCCCGAGAGACTAGCGGGGGGGAAAGCACAGATACGCAGTATTTT.

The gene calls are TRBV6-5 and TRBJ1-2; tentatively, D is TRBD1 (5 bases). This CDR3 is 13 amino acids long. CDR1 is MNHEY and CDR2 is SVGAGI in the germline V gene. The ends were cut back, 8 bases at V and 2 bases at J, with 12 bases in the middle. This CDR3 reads CASGTGVNYGYTF. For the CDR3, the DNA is TGTGCCAGCGGGACTGGGGTAAACTATGGCTACACCTTC.

The CDR3 coding sequence is TGTGCCAGCAGCCCAGAAACGGCTCAGGGGGACTACACCTTC. It is translated as CASSPETAQGDYTF. V usage is TRBV4-2 and J usage is TRBJ1-2; TRBD1 matches at 7 bases. The V gene end was trimmed by 4 bases and the J gene end by 10 bases; junction bases not matched to a gene: 12. From germline, CDR1 is LGHNA and CDR2 YNFKEQ. The CDR3 is made up of 14 amino acids.

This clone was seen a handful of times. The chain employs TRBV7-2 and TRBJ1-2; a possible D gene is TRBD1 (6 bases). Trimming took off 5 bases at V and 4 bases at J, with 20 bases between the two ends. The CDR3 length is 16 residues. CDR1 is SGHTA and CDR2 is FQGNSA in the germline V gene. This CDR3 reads CASSPQGTGSSYGYTF. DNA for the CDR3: TGTGCCAGCAGCCCCCAAGGAACAGGGAGTAGCTATGGCTACACCTTC.

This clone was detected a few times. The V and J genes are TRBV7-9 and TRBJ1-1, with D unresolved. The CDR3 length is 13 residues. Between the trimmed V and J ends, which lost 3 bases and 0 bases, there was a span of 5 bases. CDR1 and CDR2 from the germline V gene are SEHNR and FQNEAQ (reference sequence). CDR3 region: CASSFQVNTEAFF. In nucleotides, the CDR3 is TGTGCCAGCAGCTTCCAGGTGAACACTGAAGCTTTCTTT.

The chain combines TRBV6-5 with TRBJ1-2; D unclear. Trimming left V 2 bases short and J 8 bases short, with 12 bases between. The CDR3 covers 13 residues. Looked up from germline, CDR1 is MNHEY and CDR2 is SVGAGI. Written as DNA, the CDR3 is TGTGCCAGCAGTTACACCCCAACGAGGGGCTACACCTTC. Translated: CASSYTPTRGYTF.

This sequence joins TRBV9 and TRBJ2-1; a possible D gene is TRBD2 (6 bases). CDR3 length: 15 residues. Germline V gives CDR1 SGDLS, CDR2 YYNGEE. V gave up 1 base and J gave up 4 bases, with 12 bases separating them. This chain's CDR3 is CASSVIGGTYNEQFF. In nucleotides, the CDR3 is TGTGCCAGCAGCGTAATTGGGGGGACTTACAATGAGCAGTTCTTC.

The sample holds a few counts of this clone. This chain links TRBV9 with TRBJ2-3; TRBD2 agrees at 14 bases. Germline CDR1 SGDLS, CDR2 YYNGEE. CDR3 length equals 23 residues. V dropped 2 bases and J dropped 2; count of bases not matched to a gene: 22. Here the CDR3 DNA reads TGTGCCAGCAGCGTTCCCTTTCGGGACAGTCAGAGACTAGCGGGGGGGCTCACAGATACGCAGTATTTT. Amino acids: CASSVPFRDSQRLAGGLTDTQYF.

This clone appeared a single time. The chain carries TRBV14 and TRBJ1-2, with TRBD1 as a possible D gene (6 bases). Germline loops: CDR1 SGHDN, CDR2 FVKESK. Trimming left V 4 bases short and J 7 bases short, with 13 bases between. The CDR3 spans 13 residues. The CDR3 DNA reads TGTGCCAGCAGCCCAATCAGGGGTTCTGGCTACACCTTC. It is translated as CASSPIRGSGYTF.